Shown below are 20 T cell receptor beta chains from a single sample sequenced in a study of blood T cell repertoires in COVID-19. Repertoires were generated with immunoSEQ multiplex PCR, while TCRdb's copy carries only in-frame clones and drops some. The repertoire holds 200,000 to 250,000 clones, with around 85% as singletons. Material: peripheral blood. The source is a woman between 70 and 85 years old with COVID-19, enrolled during active disease.

This clone has only one observation. The CDR3 DNA reads TGTGCCAGCAGTTTGACAGAGAACACTGAAGCTTTCTTT. Amino acid sequence: CASSLTENTEAFF. The rearrangement uses TRBV28 and TRBJ1-1; weak D call: TRBD1 (5 bases). Trimming removed 3 bases from V and 1 base from J, with 6 bases in between. Germline values: CDR1 MDHEN, CDR2 SYDVKM. This CDR3 is built from 13 residues. The full variable domain, with the rest looked up from reference TRBV28 and TRBJ1-1, is DVKVTQSSRYLVKRTGEKVFLECVQDMDHENMFWYRQDPGLGLRLIYFSYDVKMKEKGDIPEGYSVSREKKERFSLILESASTNQTSMYLCASSLTENTEAFFGQGTRLTVV.

This chain connects TRBV3-1 (or the pseudogene TRBV3-2) to TRBJ1-3; the D is unclear. The germline V gene has CDR1 LGHDT and CDR2 YNNKEL (reference sequence). V was clipped by 5 bases and J by 2 bases, with 10 bases between them. This CDR3 comprises 14 residues. The chain's CDR3 is CASSSGEAGNTIYF. In DNA, the CDR3 is TGTGCCAGCAGCTCGGGTGAGGCTGGAAACACCATATATTTT.

V usage is TRBV4-1 and J usage is TRBJ2-1; 7 nucleotides agree with TRBD1. Unmatched junction bases numbered 5, after V lost 0 bases and J lost 0 bases. The CDR3 length is 17 residues. CDR1 is MGHRA and CDR2 is YSYEKL in the germline V gene. The CDR3: CASSQDKGGNSYNEQFF. In DNA, the CDR3 is TGCGCCAGCAGCCAAGATAAAGGGGGCAACTCCTACAATGAGCAGTTCTTC.

This chain connects TRBV29-1 to TRBJ1-2; 8 bases match TRBD1. The CDR3 totals 13 residues. Germline CDR1 and CDR2: SQVTM and ANQGSEA. V trimming: 6 bases; J trimming: 1 base; junction bases outside the gene matches: 4. The CDR3 DNA reads as TGCAGCGTCTGGACAGGGTATAACTATGGCTACACCTTC. As protein: CSVWTGYNYGYTF.

This chain uses TRBV5-8 with TRBJ1-1; a weak D match, TRBD1 (6 bases). The CDR3 is 12 amino acids. The germline V and J ends were trimmed by 1 base and 10 bases, with 11 bases remaining between them. Germline CDR1 reads SGHTS; CDR2 reads YDEGEE. The CDR3 sequence is CASSLRGSGAFF. In DNA form, the CDR3 reads TGTGCCAGCAGCTTGAGGGGGAGTGGAGCTTTCTTT.

The chain uses TRBV7-6 and TRBJ1-1, with D uncertain. CDR1 is SGHVS, CDR2 FNYEAQ, per germline. The CDR3 is 15 amino acids. Deletions cut 2 bases from V and 7 bases from J, with 17 bases between. This chain's CDR3 is CASSLRIRVIDEAFF. In DNA form, the CDR3 reads TGTGCCAGCAGCTTACGTATACGGGTGATTGATGAAGCTTTCTTT. Full variable domain (rest looked up from reference TRBV7-6 and TRBJ1-1): GAGVSQSPRYKVTKRGQDVALRCDPISGHVSLYWYRQALGQGPEFLTYFNYEAQQDKSGLPNDRFSAERPEGSISTLTIQRTEQRDSAMYRCASSLRIRVIDEAFFGQGTRLTVV.

This chain joins TRBV5-6 and TRBJ1-5, with a possible D match to TRBD1 (5 bases). The CDR3 totals 15 residues. Looked up from germline, CDR1 is SGHDT and CDR2 is YYEEEE. Between the trimmed V and J ends, which lost 1 base and 2 bases, there was a span of 10 bases. The CDR3 coding sequence is TGTGCCAGCAGCTTGAGGGGCTCTGGCAATCAGCCCCAGCATTTT. Its protein product is CASSLRGSGNQPQHF. The full variable domain, rest sourced from reference TRBV5-6 and TRBJ1-5, is DAGVTQSPTHLIKTRGQQVTLRCSPKSGHDTVSWYQQALGQGPQFIFQYYEEEERQRGNFPDRFSGHQFPNYSSELNVNALLLGDSALYLCASSLRGSGNQPQHFGDGTRLSIL.

The chain employs TRBV2 and TRBJ2-3; 8 bases fit TRBD2. J was trimmed by 1 base and V by 3 bases; bases with no gene match: 12. Germline CDR1 and CDR2: SNHLY and FYNNEI. This CDR3 comprises 18 residues. The DNA for the CDR3 is TGTGCCAGCAGTGATAGTCCGGGGGGGCCTAGGGGCACAGATACGCAGTATTTT. Protein sequence: CASSDSPGGPRGTDTQYF.

The chain uses TRBV11-2 and TRBJ2-5; D ambiguous. V lost 1 base and J lost 0, with 9 bases in between. The CDR3 loop spans 15 amino acids. Germline CDR1 reads SGHAT; CDR2 reads FQNNGV. Here the CDR3 reads CASSLVVGYQETQYF. The CDR3 bases are TGTGCCAGCAGCTTAGTCGTCGGGTACCAAGAGACCCAGTACTTC.

The chain couples TRBV5-1 to TRBJ1-2; 9 bases line up with TRBD1. The CDR3 consists of 14 residues. Germline V gives CDR1 SGHRS, CDR2 YFSETQ. With 6 bases clipped from V and 6 bases from J, the junction kept 9 bases outside the gene matches. Here the CDR3 DNA reads TGCGCCAGCACAAAAGAGGGACAGGGCCATGGCTACACCTTC. Residues: CASTKEGQGHGYTF.

The rearrangement uses TRBV19 and TRBJ2-6, with 10 nucleotides matching TRBD1. J was trimmed by 4 bases and V by 4 bases; bases with no gene match: 7. CDR1 and CDR2 from the germline V gene are LNHDA and SQIVND (reference sequence). The CDR3 has 17 amino acids. DNA for the CDR3: TGTGCCAGTAGTACCGGGACAGGGGTGGCGGGGGCCAACGTCCTGACTTTC. Encoded protein: CASSTGTGVAGANVLTF.

This rearrangement joins TRBV7-9 to TRBJ2-6, with D perhaps matching TRBD2 (6 bases). V lost 0 bases to trimming and J lost 0 bases, with 9 bases between them. The germline V gene has CDR1 SEHNR and CDR2 FQNEAQ (reference sequence). The CDR3 is made up of 17 amino acids. Here the CDR3 reads CASSLALGGSGANVLTF. The CDR3, as DNA: TGTGCCAGCAGCTTAGCTCTGGGGGGCTCTGGGGCCAACGTCCTGACTTTC.

This clone is a singleton in its sample. The chain links TRBV27 to TRBJ1-1; a possible D gene is TRBD1 (6 bases). The germline V gene encodes CDR1 MNHEY and CDR2 SMNVEV (reference sequence). CDR3 length: 13 residues. With 6 bases removed from V and 3 bases from J, the gap between germline ends came to 11 bases. CDR3: CASRQNRDTEAFF. The CDR3 region has the DNA TGTGCCAGCAGACAGAACAGGGACACTGAAGCTTTCTTT.

The chain employs TRBV15 and TRBJ2-1, with D perhaps matching TRBD2 (6 bases). The ends were cut back, 5 bases at V and 0 bases at J, with 20 bases in the middle. The CDR3 loop spans 18 amino acids. Germline V gene sequence: CDR1 LNHNV, CDR2 YYDKDF (reference sequence). The CDR3 DNA reads as TGTGCCACCAGCCCCCTCGCGTACGGGAGAAACTCCTACAATGAGCAGTTCTTC. Its protein product is CATSPLAYGRNSYNEQFF.

The chain links TRBV12-3 or TRBV12-4 to TRBJ1-2, with 8 bases lining up with TRBD1. With V trimmed by 6 bases and J by 6 bases, 6 bases remained unmatched. This CDR3 comprises 13 residues. The CDR3 nucleotides read TGTGCCAGCAGACGACGGACAGGGAATGGCTACACCTTC. Protein: CASRRRTGNGYTF.

The chain combines TRBV2 with TRBJ1-5, with 8 bases lining up with TRBD1. With 10 bases clipped from V and 6 bases from J, the junction kept 8 bases outside the gene matches. This CDR3 spans 13 amino acids. Germline V gene data show CDR1 as SNHLY and CDR2 as FYNNEI. The DNA for the CDR3 is TGTGCCACCGGAGGACAGGGTTTTCAGCCCCAGCATTTT. It encodes CATGGQGFQPQHF.

V gene TRBV9 combines with J gene TRBJ2-1, with D possibly matching TRBD1 (6 bases). This CDR3 region has 15 residues. Germline V gene sequence: CDR1 SGDLS, CDR2 YYNGEE. Trimming pared 3 bases from V and 2 bases from J, leaving 12 bases between. The CDR3 protein is CASSDDTGTYNEQFF. The CDR3 DNA is TGTGCCAGCAGCGACGATACAGGGACCTACAATGAGCAGTTCTTC. Full variable domain (remainder filled in from reference TRBV9 and TRBJ2-1): DSGVTQTPKHLITATGQRVTLRCSPRSGDLSVYWYQQSLDQGLQFLIQYYNGEERAKGNILERFSAQQFPDLHSELNLSSLELGDSALYFCASSDDTGTYNEQFFGPGTRLTVL.

This clone was counted between two and nine times. The V gene is TRBV19, the J gene TRBJ1-6, with D unclear. V was clipped by 6 bases and J by 7 bases, with 10 bases between them. The CDR3 covers 13 residues. Germline CDR1 LNHDA, CDR2 SQIVND (reference sequence). DNA for the CDR3: TGTGCCAGTAGCGAGGAAGGCAATTCACCCCTCCACTTT. This translates into CASSEEGNSPLHF.

This chain connects TRBV12-3 or TRBV12-4 to TRBJ1-1; the match to TRBD1 covers 8 bases. The V segment lost 6 bases and the J segment 3 bases; nucleotides outside the gene matches: 3. The CDR3 runs to 13 residues. CDR3 nucleotide sequence: TGTGCCAGCAGGGGACAGGCGCACACTGAAGCTTTCTTT. This encodes CASRGQAHTEAFF.

The V and J genes are TRBV7-8 and TRBJ1-5; 10 bases agree with TRBD1. CDR3 length: 16 residues. The V gene's germline CDR1 is SGHVS and CDR2 FQNEAQ. Unmatched junction bases numbered 4, after V lost 3 bases and J lost 2 bases. CDR3 sequence (DNA): TGTGCCAGCAGCTTTGACAGGGGGCCGGGCAATCAGCCCCAGCATTTT. It translates to CASSFDRGPGNQPQHF.